These 20 T cell receptor beta chains originate from one sample sequenced in a study of shared clonotypes between healthy human individuals. Naive-designated CD8 cells lacked CD45RO, were positively enriched for CCR7, and omitted terminally differentiated effector memory CD45RA+ cells. The repertoire was sequenced with immunoSEQ multiplex PCR; TCRdb's copy has only in-frame clones and lacks some. The data contain roughly 890,000 clones, almost 95% of them seen just once; the ten biggest clones take up around 24%. Sequencing was done on a sample of naive CD8+ T cells sorted from blood. The receptors were gathered from a young man in good health.

The rearrangement links TRBV6-6 to TRBJ2-2; D ambiguous. The CDR3 sequence is 13 residues long. V was cut by 5 bases and J by 5 bases, with 9 bases left in between. Germline CDR1 and CDR2: MNHNY and SVGAGI (reference sequence). The CDR3 nucleotides are TGTGCCAGCAGTAGCAAAGGGACCGGGGAGCTGTTTTTT. Translated: CASSSKGTGELFF.

V usage is TRBV11-3 and J usage is TRBJ2-7; D not resolved. CDR1 and CDR2 (germline): SGHNT, YENEEA. With 0 bases removed from V and 3 bases from J, the gap between germline ends came to 6 bases. CDR3 length: 13 residues. The CDR3 DNA reads as TGTGCCAGCAGCTTAGACAGAAACTACGAGCAGTACTTC. It specifies CASSLDRNYEQYF.

This clone was counted only a few times. The CDR3 spells CASSGGTGGELSLGDQPQHF. As DNA, the CDR3 is TGCGCCAGCAGTGGGGGGACAGGGGGCGAATTGTCTTTGGGTGATCAGCCCCAGCATTTT. This chain uses TRBV10-1 with TRBJ1-5; TRBD1 matches at 12 bases. The CDR3 runs to 20 residues. Germline V gene sequence: CDR1 WNHNN, CDR2 SYGVQD (reference sequence). The trim removed 4 bases at V and 5 bases at J, leaving 18 bases unmatched.

This clone was seen a single time. The V gene is TRBV7-9, the J gene TRBJ1-4, with 10 bases that match TRBD1. The V segment lost 4 bases and the J segment 2 bases; nucleotides outside the gene matches: 10. Germline V lookup: CDR1 SEHNR, CDR2 FQNEAQ (reference sequence). The CDR3 loop spans 18 amino acids. This CDR3 is CASSSPHDRGLTNEKLFF. The CDR3 nucleotides are TGTGCCAGCAGCTCCCCTCATGACAGGGGGCTTACTAATGAAAAACTGTTTTTT. The full variable domain, its missing parts supplied by reference TRBV7-9 and TRBJ1-4, is DTGVSQNPRHKITKRGQNVTFRCDPISEHNRLYWYRQTLGQGPEFLTYFQNEAQLEKSRLLSDRFSAERPKGSFSTLEIQRTEQGDSAMYLCASSSPHDRGLTNEKLFFGSGTQLSVL.

The V and J genes are TRBV6-5 and TRBJ2-5, with unresolved D. Germline-derived CDR1 and CDR2 are MNHEY and SVGAGI. V lost 0 bases and J lost 4, with 3 bases in between. This CDR3 spans 12 amino acids. This CDR3 is CASSYSTETQYF. CDR3 DNA sequence: TGTGCCAGCAGTTACTCGACAGAGACCCAGTACTTC.

The V and J genes are TRBV11-2 and TRBJ2-1, with TRBD2 identical over 7 bases. Germline-derived CDR1 and CDR2 are SGHAT and FQNNGV. The CDR3 covers 13 residues. Trimming at V came to 5 bases and at J to 13 bases, leaving 11 bases not matched to a gene. CDR3 coding DNA: TGTGCCAGCAGCCCGCCAATCTCGGGACTACAGTTCTTC. Its translation is CASSPPISGLQFF.

The rearrangement joins TRBV4-1 to TRBJ2-2; 7 bases match TRBD1. This CDR3 contains 16 residues. Per germline, CDR1 MGHRA and CDR2 YSYEKL. V dropped 2 bases and J dropped 9; count of bases not matched to a gene: 12. CDR3 DNA: TGCGCCAGCAGCCAATGGGGCTTTGACAGGGCCCGGGAGCTGTTTTTT. Its protein is CASSQWGFDRARELFF.

The V and J genes are TRBV7-9 and TRBJ1-2, with D tentatively TRBD1 (5 bases). The CDR3 totals 13 residues. Trimming shortened V by 0 bases and J by 5 bases, and 7 bases separated the two germline ends. The germline V gene has CDR1 SEHNR and CDR2 FQNEAQ (reference sequence). The CDR3 reads CASSLAGPYGYTF. CDR3 nucleotides: TGTGCCAGCAGCTTAGCGGGACCTTATGGCTACACCTTC.

This chain joins TRBV7-9 and TRBJ2-5; possibly TRBD2 for D (6 bases). Germline CDR1 SEHNR, CDR2 FQNEAQ (reference sequence). V was clipped by 4 bases and J by 8 bases, with 8 bases between them. This CDR3 has 11 residues. The CDR3 loop reads CASSWDFTQYF. The CDR3 DNA follows: TGTGCCAGCAGCTGGGACTTTACCCAGTACTTC.

The V call is TRBV27, the J call TRBJ2-5; 16 bases align to TRBD2. The CDR3 contains 16 residues. J lost 4 bases, V lost 7 bases, and 6 bases had no gene match. Germline values: CDR1 MNHEY, CDR2 SMNVEV (reference sequence). CDR3 bases: TGTGCCAGCAAAGGGACTAGCGGGAGGGCCCGAGAGACCCAGTACTTC. This translates into CASKGTSGRARETQYF.

The CDR3 loop reads CASSLAFPTTNTEAFF. In DNA form, the CDR3 reads TGTGCCAGCAGCTTGGCGTTCCCCACAACGAACACTGAAGCTTTCTTT. The genes are TRBV5-6 and TRBJ1-1; no reliable D call. From germline, CDR1 is SGHDT and CDR2 YYEEEE. This CDR3 region has 16 residues. V lost 0 bases to trimming and J lost 1 base, with 13 bases between them.

The CDR3 DNA sequence: TGTGCCAGCAACCTACCTCGACAGGGAATGACCGGGGAGCTGTTTTTT. It is translated as CASNLPRQGMTGELFF. This chain links TRBV5-8 with TRBJ2-2; 7 nucleotides match TRBD1. Unmatched junction bases numbered 13, after V lost 6 bases and J lost 5 bases. Germline loops: CDR1 SGHTS, CDR2 YDEGEE. This CDR3 contains 16 residues.

The chain joins TRBV19 to TRBJ2-7; 12 positions match TRBD1. Germline lookup yields CDR1 LNHDA and CDR2 SQIVND (reference sequence). V dropped 9 bases and J dropped 6; count of bases not matched to a gene: 6. The CDR3 is 13 residues long. CDR3 sequence: CASGGQGALEQYF. CDR3 sequence (DNA): TGTGCCAGCGGGGGACAGGGGGCTCTCGAGCAGTACTTC.

The rearrangement joins TRBV2 to TRBJ2-7; 10 bases map to TRBD1. With V trimmed by 8 bases and J by 9 bases, 16 bases remained unmatched. The CDR3 is 15 amino acids. In germline, CDR1 is SNHLY, CDR2 FYNNEI. The CDR3 DNA reads as TGTGCCAGCCAAGACGGGGACAGGGGTGTCTTGGGGCAGTACTTC. Protein product: CASQDGDRGVLGQYF.

The chain carries TRBV5-6 and TRBJ2-5; the D gene could be TRBD1 or TRBD2 (6 bases each). The length of the CDR3 is 17 residues. Germline V gives CDR1 SGHDT, CDR2 YYEEEE. The ends were cut back, 1 base at V and 2 bases at J, with 18 bases in the middle. The DNA of the CDR3 is TGTGCCAGCAGCTTGTTCCGGGGGCCTGAGATACAAGAGACCCAGTACTTC. It translates to CASSLFRGPEIQETQYF.

Turning to this clone: A read error may account for a junction end that differs from germline. V is TRBV15 and J is TRBJ1-5; a possible D gene is TRBD1 (6 bases). The CDR3 spans 15 residues. Germline V gene lookup returns CDR1 LNHNV and CDR2 YYDKDF (reference sequence). Here the CDR3 DNA reads TGTGCCACCAGTAGAGGAACAGGGAACAATCAGCCCCAGCATTTT. This sequence encodes CATSRGTGNNQPQHF.

CDR3 region: CASSLGGTVTDNEQFF. The CDR3 DNA reads as TGTGCCAGCAGCTTAGGAGGGACTGTCACCGACAATGAGCAGTTCTTC. The V and J genes are TRBV7-8 and TRBJ2-1, with a possible D match to TRBD2 (6 bases). Germline assignment: CDR1 SGHVS and CDR2 FQNEAQ. The CDR3 runs to 16 residues. Trimming took 1 base from V and 5 from J, leaving 15 bases between them.

V is TRBV10-1 and J is TRBJ1-1, with 11 bases aligning to TRBD1. The CDR3 loop spans 16 amino acids. The V segment lost 5 bases and the J segment 4 bases; nucleotides outside the gene matches: 9. Per the germline V gene, CDR1 is WNHNN and CDR2 is SYGVQD (reference sequence). The CDR3 reads CASSPRDRGASTEAFF. The CDR3, as DNA: TGCGCCAGCAGTCCCCGGGACAGGGGGGCGAGCACTGAAGCTTTCTTT.

The chain combines TRBV18 with TRBJ1-5; D is perhaps TRBD1 (5 bases). V lost 3 bases to trimming and J lost 0 bases, with 12 bases between them. Germline CDR1 reads KGHSH; CDR2 reads LQKENI. The CDR3 is 16 amino acids. This chain's CDR3 is CASSPEGPNSNQPQHF. The DNA of the CDR3 is TGTGCCAGCTCACCCGAGGGACCGAATAGCAATCAGCCCCAGCATTTT.

The chain joins TRBV6-1 to TRBJ1-1; no definite D call. The ends were cut back, 2 bases at V and 2 bases at J, with 9 bases in the middle. The germline gives CDR1 MNHNS, CDR2 SASEGT. The length of the CDR3 is 14 residues. As DNA, the CDR3 is TGTGCCAGCAGTGAATGGGAGGATAACACTGAAGCTTTCTTT. Protein product: CASSEWEDNTEAFF.